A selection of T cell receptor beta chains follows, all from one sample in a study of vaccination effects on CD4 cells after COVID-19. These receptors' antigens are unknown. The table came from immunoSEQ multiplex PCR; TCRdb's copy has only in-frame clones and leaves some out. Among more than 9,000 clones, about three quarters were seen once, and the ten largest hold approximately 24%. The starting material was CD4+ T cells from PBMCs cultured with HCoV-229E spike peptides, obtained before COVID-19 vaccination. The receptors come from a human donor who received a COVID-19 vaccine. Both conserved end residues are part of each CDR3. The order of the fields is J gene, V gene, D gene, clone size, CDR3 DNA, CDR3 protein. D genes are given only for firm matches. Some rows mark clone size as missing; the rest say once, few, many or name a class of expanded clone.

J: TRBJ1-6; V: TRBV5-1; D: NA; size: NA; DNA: TGCGCCAGCAGCGTGTCCGGGACGGATAATTCACCCCTCCACTTT; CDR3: CASSVSGTDNSPLHF
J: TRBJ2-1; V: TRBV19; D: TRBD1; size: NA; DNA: TGTGCCAGTACCCAGGGGGCCGGGATCTACAATGAGCAGTTCTTC; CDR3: CASTQGAGIYNEQFF
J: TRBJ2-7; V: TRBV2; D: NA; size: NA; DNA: TGTGCCAGCAGTGTAGGCACAACCTACGAGCAGTACTTC; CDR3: CASSVGTTYEQYF
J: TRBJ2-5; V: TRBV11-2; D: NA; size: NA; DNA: TGTGCCAGCAGCTTAGTAGCAGGGGAGGGGACCCAGTACTTC; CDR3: CASSLVAGEGTQYF
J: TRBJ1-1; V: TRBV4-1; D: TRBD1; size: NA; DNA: TGCGCCAGCAGCCAGGACGACAGGGGTGGGGACACTGAAGCTTTCTTT; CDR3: CASSQDDRGGDTEAFF
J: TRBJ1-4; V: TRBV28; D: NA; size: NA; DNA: TGTGCCAGCAGTCAGTCAATTAGGGTCGGAGGGGGTAACCATGAAAAACTGTTTTTT; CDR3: CASSQSIRVGGGNHEKLFF
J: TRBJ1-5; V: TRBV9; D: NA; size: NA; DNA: TGTGCCAGCAGCGCCGGACACCAATTAAATCAGCCCCAGCATTTT; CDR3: CASSAGHQLNQPQHF
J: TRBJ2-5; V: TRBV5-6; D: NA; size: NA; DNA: TGTGCCAGCAGGGGCCGTGGCAGAGGGGAGACCCAGTACTTC; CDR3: CASRGRGRGETQYF
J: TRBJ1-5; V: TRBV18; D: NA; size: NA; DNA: TGTGCCAGCTCGACATATAGCAATCAGCCCCAGCATTTT; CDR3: CASSTYSNQPQHF
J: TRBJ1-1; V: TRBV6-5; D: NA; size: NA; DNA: TGTGCCAGCAGTTACAGGGAACCGAACACTGAAGCTTTCTTT; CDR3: CASSYREPNTEAFF
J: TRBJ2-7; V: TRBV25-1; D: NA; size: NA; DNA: TGTGCCAGCAGTGAGGAAGGTCTCTCCGAGCAGTACTTC; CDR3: CASSEEGLSEQYF
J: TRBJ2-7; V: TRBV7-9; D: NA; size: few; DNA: TGTGCCAGCAGCCCGACCGCGTACGAGCAGTACTTC; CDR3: CASSPTAYEQYF
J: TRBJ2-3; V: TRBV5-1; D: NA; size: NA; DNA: TGCGCCAGCAGCTTGGTGGGGGCGAGGACAGATACGCAGTATTTT; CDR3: CASSLVGARTDTQYF
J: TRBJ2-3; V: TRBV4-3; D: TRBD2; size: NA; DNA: TGCGCCAGCAGCCAAAGGAGCGGGGGCACAGATACGCAGTATTTT; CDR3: CASSQRSGGTDTQYF
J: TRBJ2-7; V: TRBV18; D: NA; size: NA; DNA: TGTGCCAGCTCACCCAGGATGGAGGCCTACGAGCAGTACTTC; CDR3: CASSPRMEAYEQYF
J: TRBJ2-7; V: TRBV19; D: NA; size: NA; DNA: TGTGCCAGTAGTATTAAGGCCAGGGGGGCCTACGAGCAGTACTTC; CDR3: CASSIKARGAYEQYF
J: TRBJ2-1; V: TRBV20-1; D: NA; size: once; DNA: TGCGGCGGGACTCCCGGCGATGAGCAGTTCTTC; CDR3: CGGTPGDEQFF
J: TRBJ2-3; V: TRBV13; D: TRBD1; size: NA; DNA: TGTGCCAGCAGCTCCCCCGGGACAGGGATAGATACGCAGTATTTT; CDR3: CASSSPGTGIDTQYF
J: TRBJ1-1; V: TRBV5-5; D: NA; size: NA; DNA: TGTGCCAGCAGCCTGGCGATTGACACTGAAGCTTTCTTT; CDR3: CASSLAIDTEAFF
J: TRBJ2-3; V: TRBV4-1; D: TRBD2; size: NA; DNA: TGCGCCAGCAGCCAAGGGGCGGCGACTAGCGGGAGGGGGACGCAGTATTTT; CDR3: CASSQGAATSGRGTQYF
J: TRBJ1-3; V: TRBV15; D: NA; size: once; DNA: TGTGCCACCAGCAAAGCTGACCTTTACAGCTCTGGAAACACCATATATTTT; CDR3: CATSKADLYSSGNTIYF
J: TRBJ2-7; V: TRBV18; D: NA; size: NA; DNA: TGTGCCAGCTCACCAGAAACCGGGGCCTACTCCTACGAGCAGTACTTC; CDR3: CASSPETGAYSYEQYF
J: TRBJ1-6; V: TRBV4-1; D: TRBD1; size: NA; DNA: TGCGCCAGCAGCGAGGGACAGGGCTATTCACCCCTCCACTTT; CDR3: CASSEGQGYSPLHF
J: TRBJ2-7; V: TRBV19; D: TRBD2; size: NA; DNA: TGTGCCAGTACTAAGGGGACTAGCGGGGAGTCTACGAGTAAGCAGTACTTC; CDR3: CASTKGTSGESTSKQYF
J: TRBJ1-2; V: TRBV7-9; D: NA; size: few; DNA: TGTGCCAGCAGTCCCCTACAACAGGGACCTAACTATGGCTACACCTTC; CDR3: CASSPLQQGPNYGYTF
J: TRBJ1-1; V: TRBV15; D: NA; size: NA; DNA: TGTGCCACCAGCAGGGCCCAGGGAGACACTGAAGCTTTCTTT; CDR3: CATSRAQGDTEAFF
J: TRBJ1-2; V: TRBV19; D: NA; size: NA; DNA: TGTGCCAGTAGTATAGACAGGGATTCTGGCTACACCTTC; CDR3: CASSIDRDSGYTF
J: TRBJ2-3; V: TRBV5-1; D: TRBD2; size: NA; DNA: TGCGCCAGCAGCTCACGAACTAGCGGACTCACAGATACGCAGTATTTT; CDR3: CASSSRTSGLTDTQYF
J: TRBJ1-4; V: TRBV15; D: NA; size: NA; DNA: TGTGCCACCAGCAGAGATGGCAGTAGTGAAAAACTGTTTTTT; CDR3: CATSRDGSSEKLFF
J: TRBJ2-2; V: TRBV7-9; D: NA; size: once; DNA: TGTGCCAGCAGCTTATGGGGGGACACCGGGGAGCTGTTTTTT; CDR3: CASSLWGDTGELFF
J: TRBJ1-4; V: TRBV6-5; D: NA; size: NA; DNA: TGTGCCAGCGAGGGTAATGAAAAACTGTTTTTT; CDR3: CASEGNEKLFF
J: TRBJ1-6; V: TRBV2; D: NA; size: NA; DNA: TGTGCCAGCAGTGCTTTAGGGTGGAATTCACCCCTCCACTTT; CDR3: CASSALGWNSPLHF
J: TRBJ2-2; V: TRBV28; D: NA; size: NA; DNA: TGTGCCAGCAGTTTATCTAAGGGCGGGGAGCTGTTTTTT; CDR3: CASSLSKGGELFF
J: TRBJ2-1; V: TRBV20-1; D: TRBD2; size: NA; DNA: TGCAGTGCTAGTCGAGCGGGAGGGGGCAATGAGCAGTTCTTC; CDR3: CSASRAGGGNEQFF
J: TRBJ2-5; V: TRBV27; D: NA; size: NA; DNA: TGTGCCAGCAGTTTCCCACAGGGAACCCAGTACTTC; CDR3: CASSFPQGTQYF
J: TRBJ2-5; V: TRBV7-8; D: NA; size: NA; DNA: TGTGCCAGCAGCTTAGCGGGCGGGACGGCTGTACGGGAGACCCAGTACTTC; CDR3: CASSLAGGTAVRETQYF
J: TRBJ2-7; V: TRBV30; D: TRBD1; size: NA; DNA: TGTGCCTGGAGTCCACGGACAGGACCCTACGAGCAGTACTTC; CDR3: CAWSPRTGPYEQYF
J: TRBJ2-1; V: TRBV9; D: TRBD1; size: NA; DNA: TGTGCCAGCAGCGTAGGGGGACAGGGTATTGACAATGAGCAGTTCTTC; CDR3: CASSVGGQGIDNEQFF
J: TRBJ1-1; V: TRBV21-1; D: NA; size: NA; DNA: TGTGCCAGCAGCAAAGGGCGTGCGGACTCCCCCCTGTGTGCTTTCTTT; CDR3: CASSKGRADSPLCAFF
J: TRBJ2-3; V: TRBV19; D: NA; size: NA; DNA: TGTGCCACATCCCAGGGGGGGAACACAGATACGCAGTATTTT; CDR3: CATSQGGNTDTQYF
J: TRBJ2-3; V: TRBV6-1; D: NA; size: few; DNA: TGTGCCAGCAGTGAAGGAGGGGTGGAGCAGTATTTT; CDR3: CASSEGGVEQYF
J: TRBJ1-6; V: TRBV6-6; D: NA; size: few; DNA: TGTGCCAGCAGTCTTGTTAATTCACCCCTCCACTTT; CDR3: CASSLVNSPLHF
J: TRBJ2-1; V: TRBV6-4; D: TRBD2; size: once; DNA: TGTGCCAGCAGTGACTCGGCGGGGGGCTACAATGAGCAGTTCTTC; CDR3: CASSDSAGGYNEQFF
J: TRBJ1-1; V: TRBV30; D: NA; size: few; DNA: TGTGCCTGGAGTGGAATGAACACTGAAGCTTTCTTT; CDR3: CAWSGMNTEAFF
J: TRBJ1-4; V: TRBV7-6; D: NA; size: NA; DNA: TGTGCCAGCAGCGCCCGGACAGTGGGAAATGAAAAACTGTTTTTT; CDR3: CASSARTVGNEKLFF
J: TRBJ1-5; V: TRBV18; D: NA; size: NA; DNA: TGTGCCAGCTCACCAGGGCAGGGATGGGAACAGCCCCAGCATTTT; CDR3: CASSPGQGWEQPQHF
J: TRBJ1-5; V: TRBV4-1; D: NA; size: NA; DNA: TGCGCCAGCAGCCAATTAAGGGTTCCTAGTCAGCCCCAGCATTTT; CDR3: CASSQLRVPSQPQHF
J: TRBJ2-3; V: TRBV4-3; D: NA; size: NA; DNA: TGCGCCAGCAGCCAAGAGTTTTCGAGTACGGGGGTAGATACGCAGTATTTT; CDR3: CASSQEFSSTGVDTQYF
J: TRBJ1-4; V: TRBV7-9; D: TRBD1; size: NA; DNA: TGTGCCAGCAGCTTAGGGACAGGGGATAGTGAAAAACTGTTTTTT; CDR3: CASSLGTGDSEKLFF
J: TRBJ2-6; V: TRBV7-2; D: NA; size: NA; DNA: TGTGCGAGCTTATTAGGCTCTGGGGCCAACGTCCTGACTTTC; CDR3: CASLLGSGANVLTF
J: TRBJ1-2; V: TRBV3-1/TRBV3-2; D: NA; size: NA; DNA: TGTGCCAGCAGCCGGACAGACGGCGGCGGCTACACCTTC; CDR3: CASSRTDGGGYTF
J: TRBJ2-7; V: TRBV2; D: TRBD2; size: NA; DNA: TGTGCCAGCAGTAGGACTAGCGGGAGCTACGAGCAGTACTTC; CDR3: CASSRTSGSYEQYF
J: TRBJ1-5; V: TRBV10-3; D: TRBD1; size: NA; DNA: TGTGCCATCAGTGAGGGACAGGGGCTAGAGCCCCAGCATTTT; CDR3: CAISEGQGLEPQHF